This TCR beta chain derives from a study of blood T cells in healthy people across ages. Study-level points and caveats: Across samples, TCR beta diversity tracked strongly with naive T cell percentage.

The germline V and J ends were trimmed by 5 bases and 9 bases, with 17 bases remaining between them. The CDR3 loop spans 14 amino acids. Germline CDR1 reads SGHTA; CDR2 reads FQGTGA. This clonotype was observed a few times. Its antigen is not known. A sample-barcoded 5' primer and a J-beta primer mix were used in a second PCR of roughly 7 to 11 cycles. TCRdb independently ran MiXCR on the 5' RACE reads; one entry per CDR3 protein. Of some 1 million distinct CDR3 sequences detected, 40% to 45% appear once; the ten largest clones hold about 19%. This clonotype was obtained from a woman aged 60 to 75 in good health. This sequence joins TRBV7-3 and TRBJ2-1; perhaps TRBD1 as D (7 bases). The sequencing input was blood. CDR3 DNA: TGTGCCAGCAGCCCTAGCAGGGGGGAAATTGAGCAGTTCTTC. It codes for CASSPSRGEIEQFF.